This TCR beta chain was sequenced in a study of blood T cell repertoires in COVID-19 (dated by TCRdb to the early 2020s). Context from the whole study: Samples from collaborators originated in the United States, Italy and Spain and spanned both the acute and convalescent phases of COVID-19. The sample metadata nearly always contained a de-identified subject ID, COVID-19 status, age in years and sex. The repertoires were released in a freely available public database intended as a resource for research on the immune response to SARS-CoV-2. Samples came from the ongoing ImmuneRACE study (first 160 participants) plus 1,254 subjects from 6 global collaborators. The dataset comprised deeply sampled blood TCRbeta repertoires from subjects exposed to, actively infected with, or recovered from COVID-19. Where available, HLA class I and class II types were taken from metadata supplied by the sample provider and were not determined by assay-based typing. The material from the prospective study consisted of cDNA or gDNA derived from T cells, B-cell-depleted T cells, or PBMCs. What the authors observed across the whole study: How much clinical and demographic metadata was included differed by source and by participant, and the metadata was provided uncurated.

The immunoSEQ Assay, a bias-controlled multiplex PCR, was used to amplify TCRbeta CDR3 regions from genomic DNA. Per the authors' processing: The number of nucleated cells in each sample was estimated by amplification of reference gene primers within the assay. To quantify the absolute abundance of each unique TCRbeta CDR3 rearrangement, sequence reads were collapsed and filtered. For each sample, productive Simpson clonality was calculated by taking the square root of Simpson's diversity index across productive rearrangements. This is the immuneACCESS table as TCRdb keeps it, with only in-frame sequences that have V and J called. A part of the clones is gone; compared with another copy, unresolved V genes explain less than half, and the rest is unexplained. V, J and clone size derive from that table, while D and trimming were established from the DNA sequence. The sample table lists about 120,000 clones, around 78% of them with a count of one. Under 3% of the sample rests with the top ten.

The collaborating institutions used their own protocols to collect whole blood in K2EDTA tubes. Collaborator samples were shipped for TCRbeta analysis as frozen whole blood, isolated PBMCs, or DNA extracted from either sample type. This clone was recorded once. Its cognate antigen has yet to be identified. No quality values exist for individual bases; no much larger clone is one base distant. CDR1 LNHDA and CDR2 SQIVND were looked up in the germline V gene (reference sequence). CDR3 length: 13 amino acids, cysteine to phenylalanine. CDR3 DNA is the only sequence kept; it has 39 bases, read in frame from the first base. V is shortened by 4 bases, J by 9 bases, and the region joining them spans 13 bases.

This receptor was obtained from a young man with acute or convalescent COVID-19. The specimen was peripheral blood. In this chain, TRBV19 is recombined with TRBJ2-1; the D gene is possibly TRBD2, with 5 bases matching. The CDR3 region has the sequence CASSTLSSTEQFF. The nucleotides read TGTGCCAGTAGTACTTTATCTAGCACTGAGCAGTTCTTC.